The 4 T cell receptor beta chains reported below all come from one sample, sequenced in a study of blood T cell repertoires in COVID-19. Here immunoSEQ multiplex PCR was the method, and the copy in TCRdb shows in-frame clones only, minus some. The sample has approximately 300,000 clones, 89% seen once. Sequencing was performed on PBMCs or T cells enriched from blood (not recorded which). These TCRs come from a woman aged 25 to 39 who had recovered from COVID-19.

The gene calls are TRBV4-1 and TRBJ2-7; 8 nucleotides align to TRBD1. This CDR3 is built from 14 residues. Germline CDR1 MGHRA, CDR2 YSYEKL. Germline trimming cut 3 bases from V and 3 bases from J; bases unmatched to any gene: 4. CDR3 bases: TGCGCCAGCAGCCAGGGGACAGGTAACTACGAGCAGTACTTC. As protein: CASSQGTGNYEQYF.

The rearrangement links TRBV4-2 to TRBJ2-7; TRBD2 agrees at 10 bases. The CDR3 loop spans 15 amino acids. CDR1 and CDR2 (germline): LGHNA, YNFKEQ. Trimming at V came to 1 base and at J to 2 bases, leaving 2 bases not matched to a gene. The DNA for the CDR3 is TGTGCCAGCAGCCAAGGGACTAGCGGAACCTACGAGCAGTACTTC. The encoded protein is CASSQGTSGTYEQYF.

The CDR3 spells CASSSFSGTTKEVPYEQYF. DNA for the CDR3: TGTGCCAGCAGTTCTTTCTCCGGGACAACCAAGGAGGTCCCCTACGAGCAGTACTTC. The chain combines TRBV28 with TRBJ2-7, with D perhaps matching TRBD1 (6 bases). This CDR3 comprises 19 residues. Germline V gene lookup returns CDR1 MDHEN and CDR2 SYDVKM. V dropped 4 bases and J dropped 2 bases, with 27 bases sitting between them. Combining the CDR3 with reference TRBV28 and TRBJ2-7 gives the whole variable domain DVKVTQSSRYLVKRTGEKVFLECVQDMDHENMFWYRQDPGLGLRLIYFSYDVKMKEKGDIPEGYSVSREKKERFSLILESASTNQTSMYLCASSSFSGTTKEVPYEQYFGPGTRLTVT.

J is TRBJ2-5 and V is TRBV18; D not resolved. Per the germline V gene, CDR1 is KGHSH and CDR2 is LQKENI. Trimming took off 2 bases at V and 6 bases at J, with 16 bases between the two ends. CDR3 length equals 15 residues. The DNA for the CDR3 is TGTGCCAGCTCACCAAAGGCGGCGAGAGGCAAGACCCAGTACTTC. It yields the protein CASSPKAARGKTQYF.